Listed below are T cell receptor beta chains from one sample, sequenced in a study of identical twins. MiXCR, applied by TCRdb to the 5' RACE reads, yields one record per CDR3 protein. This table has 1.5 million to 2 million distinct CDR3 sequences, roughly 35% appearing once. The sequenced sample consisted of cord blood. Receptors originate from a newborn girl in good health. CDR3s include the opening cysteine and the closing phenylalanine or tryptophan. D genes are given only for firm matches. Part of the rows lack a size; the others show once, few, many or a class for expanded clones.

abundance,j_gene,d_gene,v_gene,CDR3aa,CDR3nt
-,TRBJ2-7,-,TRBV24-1,CATSDFRAYEQYF,TGTGCCACCAGTGATTTCAGGGCCTACGAGCAGTACTTC
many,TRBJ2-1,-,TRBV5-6,CASSFTNEQFF,TGTGCCAGCAGCTTTACGAATGAGCAGTTCTTC
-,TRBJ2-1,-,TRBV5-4,CASSTTGRGRDNEQFF,TGTGCCAGCAGCACTACGGGGAGGGGGCGGGACAATGAGCAGTTCTTC
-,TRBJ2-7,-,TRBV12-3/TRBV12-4,CASSSAAPYEQYF,TGTGCCAGCAGTTCAGCAGCTCCCTACGAGCAGTACTTC
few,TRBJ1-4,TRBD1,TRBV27,CARQGATNEKLFF,TGTGCCAGACAGGGGGCGACTAATGAAAAACTGTTTTTT
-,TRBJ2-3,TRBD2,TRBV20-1,CSAPERGGNTDTQYF,TGCAGTGCTCCCGAGCGGGGGGGGAACACGGATACGCAGTATTTT
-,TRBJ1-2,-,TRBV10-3,CAISESDLPTYGYTF,TGTGCCATCAGTGAGTCGGACCTCCCTACCTATGGCTACACCTTC
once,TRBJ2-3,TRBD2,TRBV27,CASSSGLAGSTGTQYF,TGTGCCAGCAGTTCGGGACTAGCGGGAAGCACAGGTACGCAGTATTTT
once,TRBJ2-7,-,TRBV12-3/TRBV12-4,CASGYRQGGREQYF,TGTGCCAGCGGGTATCGACAGGGAGGCAGGGAGCAGTACTTC
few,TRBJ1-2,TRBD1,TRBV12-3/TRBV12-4,CASSFTGGRYGYTF,TGTGCCAGCAGTTTCACAGGGGGCAGGTATGGCTACACCTTC
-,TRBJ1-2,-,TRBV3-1,CASSQVRMDGYTF,TGTGCCAGCAGCCAAGTTCGGATGGATGGCTACACCTTC
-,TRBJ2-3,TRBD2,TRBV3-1,CASSQDRTSGSKDTQYF,TGTGCCAGCAGCCAAGATCGGACTAGCGGGAGTAAGGATACGCAGTATTTT
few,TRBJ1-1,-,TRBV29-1,CSVEASTGEAFF,TGCAGCGTTGAAGCCTCGACGGGTGAAGCTTTCTTT
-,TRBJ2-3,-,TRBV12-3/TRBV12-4,CASSPSSSGADTQYF,TGTGCCAGCAGCCCCAGCTCTTCGGGGGCAGATACGCAGTATTTT
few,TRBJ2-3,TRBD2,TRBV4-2,CASSQVVSSGGMYTQYF,TGTGCCAGCAGCCAAGTGGTCTCTAGCGGGGGGATGTATACGCAGTATTTT
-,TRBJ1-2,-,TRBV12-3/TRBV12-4,CASSFGRAANYGYTF,TGTGCCAGCAGTTTTGGTCGGGCTGCTAACTATGGCTACACCTTC
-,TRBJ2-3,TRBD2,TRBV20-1,CSARAAGTDTQYF,TGCAGTGCTAGGGCAGCGGGAACAGATACGCAGTATTTT
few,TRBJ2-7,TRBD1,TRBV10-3,CAISESRTGNNEQYF,TGTGCCATCAGTGAGTCGAGGACAGGAAATAACGAGCAGTACTTC
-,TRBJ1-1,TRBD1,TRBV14,CASGTGFMNTEAFF,TGTGCCAGCGGGACAGGGTTTATGAACACTGAAGCTTTCTTT
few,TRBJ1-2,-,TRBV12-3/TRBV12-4,CASSLGREDYGYTF,TGTGCCAGCAGTTTGGGCAGGGAGGACTATGGCTACACCTTC
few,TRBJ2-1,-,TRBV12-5,CASGLVSGSSYNEQFF,TGTGCTAGTGGTTTGGTATCAGGGAGCTCCTACAATGAGCAGTTCTTC
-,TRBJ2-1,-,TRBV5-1,CASSLGGGPRNEQFF,TGCGCCAGCAGCTTGGGTGGGGGTCCTCGGAATGAGCAGTTCTTC
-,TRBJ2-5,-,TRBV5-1,CASSLLQGRGETQYF,TGCGCCAGCAGCCTTCTACAGGGAAGGGGAGAGACCCAGTACTTC
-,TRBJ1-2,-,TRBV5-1,CASSAGTNYGYNF,TGCGCCAGCAGCGCCGGGACTAACTATGGCTACAACTTC
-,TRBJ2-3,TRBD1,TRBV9,CASSLRDRGRDTQYF,TGTGCCAGCTCTCTTCGGGACAGGGGAAGAGATACGCAGTATTTT
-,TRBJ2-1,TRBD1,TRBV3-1,CASSLNRDRGYNEQFF,TGTGCCAGCAGCCTGAACCGGGACAGGGGATACAATGAGCAGTTCTTC
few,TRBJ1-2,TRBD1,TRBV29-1,CSVTGGGGYGYTF,TGCAGCGTGACAGGGGGTGGAGGCTATGGCTACACCTTC
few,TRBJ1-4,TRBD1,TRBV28,CASSLGTGTDEKLFF,TGTGCCAGCAGTTTAGGGACAGGGACGGATGAAAAACTGTTTTTT
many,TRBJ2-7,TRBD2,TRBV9,CASSVGAGAAYEQYF,TGTGCCAGCAGCGTAGGAGCGGGAGCAGCCTACGAGCAGTACTTC
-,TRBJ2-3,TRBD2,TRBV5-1,CASSSAGGSPDTQYF,TGCGCCAGCAGCTCCGCGGGGGGAAGCCCAGATACGCAGTATTTT
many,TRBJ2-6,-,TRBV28,CASSYREWSGANVLTF,TGTGCCAGCAGCTACAGGGAATGGTCTGGGGCCAACGTCCTGACTTTC
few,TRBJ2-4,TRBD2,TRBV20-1,CSASPGTIGDIQYF,TGCAGTGCTAGCCCCGGGACTATCGGAGACATTCAGTACTTC
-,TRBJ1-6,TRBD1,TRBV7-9,CASSLAETGGNSPLHF,TGTGCCAGCAGCTTAGCGGAGACAGGGGGTAATTCACCCCTCCACTTT
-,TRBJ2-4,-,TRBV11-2,CASSLTTKNIQYF,TGTGCCAGCAGCTTAACAACCAAAAACATTCAGTACTTC
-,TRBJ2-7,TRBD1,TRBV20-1,CSASSLGQATYEQYF,TGCAGTGCTAGTAGTCTGGGACAGGCAACCTACGAGCAGTACTTC
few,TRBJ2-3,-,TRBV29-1,CSGWRGADTQYF,TGCAGCGGCTGGCGTGGGGCAGATACGCAGTATTTT
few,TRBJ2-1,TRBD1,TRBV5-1,CASSRTGENEQFF,TGCGCCAGCAGCCGGACAGGGGAGAATGAGCAGTTCTTC
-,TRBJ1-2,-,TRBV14,CASSQIDSGPRRGTF,TGTGCCAGCAGCCAAATCGATTCGGGACCCCGGAGGGGCACCTTC
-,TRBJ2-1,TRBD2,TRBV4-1,CASSQALSGRSNEQFF,TGCGCCAGCAGCCAAGCCCTCAGCGGGAGGAGCAATGAGCAGTTCTTC
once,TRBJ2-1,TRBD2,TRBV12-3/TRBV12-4,CASGLAAHIEQFF,TGTGCCAGCGGACTAGCGGCTCACATTGAGCAGTTCTTC
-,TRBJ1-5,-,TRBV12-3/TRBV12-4,CASISNRVSNQPQHF,TGTGCCAGCATATCTAACAGGGTGAGCAATCAGCCCCAGCATTTT
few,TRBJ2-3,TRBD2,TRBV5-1,CASSLGLAAGTDTQYF,TGCGCCAGCAGCTTGGGACTAGCGGCCGGCACAGATACGCAGTATTTT
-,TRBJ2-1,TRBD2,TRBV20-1,CSEAAGLAGISYNEQFF,TGCAGTGAGGCGGCCGGACTAGCGGGAATCTCCTACAATGAGCAGTTCTTC
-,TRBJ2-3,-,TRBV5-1,CASSRGGHSTDTQYF,TGCGCCAGCAGCCGCGGGGGCCATAGCACAGATACGCAGTATTTT
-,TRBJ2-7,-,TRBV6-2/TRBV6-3,CASSRDVPYEQYF,TGTGCCAGCAGTCGGGACGTTCCCTACGAGCAGTACTTC
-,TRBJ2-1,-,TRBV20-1,CSAGVWRGTDNEQFF,TGCAGTGCGGGTGTATGGCGCGGGACGGATAATGAGCAGTTCTTC
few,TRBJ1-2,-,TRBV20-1,CSASGAPNYGYTF,TGCAGCGCCTCGGGGGCGCCTAACTATGGCTACACCTTC
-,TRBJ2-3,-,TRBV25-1,CASSVPGGDTQYF,TGTGCCAGCAGTGTTCCAGGAGGAGATACGCAGTATTTT
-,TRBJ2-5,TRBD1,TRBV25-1,CASSEKPGQGAVETQYF,TGTGCCAGCAGTGAAAAACCCGGACAGGGGGCTGTTGAGACCCAGTACTTC
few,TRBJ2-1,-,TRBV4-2,CASSQGASPNEQFF,TGTGCCAGCAGCCAAGGGGCCAGCCCCAATGAGCAGTTCTTC
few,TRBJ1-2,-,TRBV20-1,CSAQNYGYTF,TGCAGTGCTCAGAACTATGGCTACACCTTC
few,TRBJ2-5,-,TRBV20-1,CSARDPTTLGETQYF,TGCAGTGCTAGAGATCCGACCACCTTAGGGGAGACCCAGTACTTC
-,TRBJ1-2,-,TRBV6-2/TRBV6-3,CASTATANYGYTF,TGTGCCAGCACCGCGACAGCGAACTATGGCTACACCTTC
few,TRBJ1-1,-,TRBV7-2,CASSLSEGGVGTEAFF,TGTGCCAGCAGCTTAAGTGAAGGGGGAGTAGGCACTGAAGCTTTCTTT
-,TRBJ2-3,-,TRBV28,CASSFWSQGVDTQYF,TGTGCCAGCAGTTTTTGGTCACAGGGAGTGGATACGCAGTATTTT
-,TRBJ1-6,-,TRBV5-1,CASSLVGGDNSPLHF,TGCGCCAGCAGCTTGGTAGGAGGGGATAATTCACCCCTCCACTTT
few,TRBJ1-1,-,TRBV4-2,CASSQAWRGLNTEAFF,TGTGCCAGCAGCCAAGCCTGGAGGGGCCTGAACACTGAAGCTTTCTTT
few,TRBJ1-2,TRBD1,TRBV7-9,CASSSYKTGDGYTF,TGTGCCAGCAGCTCGTACAAAACAGGGGATGGCTACACCTTC